One sample yielded the 26 T cell receptor beta chains listed below, sequenced in a study of T cell responses to AZD1222 COVID-19 vaccine. Libraries were prepared by immunoSEQ multiplex PCR; TCRdb keeps only in-frame clonotypes and omits some of them. In the table there are roughly 270,000 clones, approximately 94% of which are singletons. The material was peripheral blood, obtained 28 days after the second AZD1222 dose. Every receptor here comes from an adult who received the AZD1222 COVID-19 vaccine.

The genes are TRBV19 and TRBJ2-2; 7 bases are shared with TRBD2. Germline V gene lookup returns CDR1 LNHDA and CDR2 SQIVND (reference sequence). This CDR3 is 14 amino acids long. The trim removed 7 bases at V and 2 bases at J, leaving 4 bases unmatched. CDR3 sequence (DNA): TGTGCCAGTAAGCCTAGCGGCAACACCGGGGAGCTGTTTTTT. This codes for CASKPSGNTGELFF.

The rearrangement uses TRBV10-1 and TRBJ1-6; 8 nucleotides align to TRBD1. The CDR3 spans 14 residues. Germline loops: CDR1 WNHNN, CDR2 SYGVQD (reference sequence). The V and J ends lost 1 base and 10 bases, in that order; junction bases with no gene match: 3. The CDR3: CASSELQGESPLHF. The DNA for the CDR3 is TGCGCCAGCAGTGAGTTACAGGGGGAATCACCCCTCCACTTT.

J is TRBJ2-5 and V is TRBV19, with 7 bases fitting TRBD2. CDR1 and CDR2 (germline): LNHDA, SQIVND (reference sequence). V was clipped by 5 bases and J by 5 bases; unmatched bases: 11. The CDR3 has 15 amino acids. CDR3 bases: TGTGCCAGTAGTTCCTTAAGCGGGGTCGGGGAGACCCAGTACTTC. As protein: CASSSLSGVGETQYF.

The chain couples TRBV28 to TRBJ1-1, with TRBD1 identical over 8 bases. CDR1 is MDHEN, CDR2 SYDVKM, per germline. The V segment lost 8 bases and the J segment 3 bases; nucleotides outside the gene matches: 5. CDR3 length: 13 residues. The CDR3 is CASHVQGDTEAFF. The CDR3 DNA follows: TGTGCCAGCCATGTACAGGGGGACACTGAAGCTTTCTTT.

The genes are TRBV24-1 and TRBJ2-7; 7 positions match TRBD1. There are 11 residues in the CDR3. Germline CDR1 reads KGHDR; CDR2 reads SFDVKD. V was clipped by 12 bases and J by 3 bases; unmatched bases: 4. The DNA for the CDR3 is TGTGCCTCGGGACAGATCTACGAGCAGTACTTC. Residues: CASGQIYEQYF.

The chain is built from TRBV5-6 and TRBJ1-2, with no clear D. Germline-derived CDR1 and CDR2 are SGHDT and YYEEEE. V shed 5 bases and J shed 7 bases, with 12 bases lying between them. CDR3 size: 12 residues. Written as DNA, the CDR3 is TGTGCCAGCAGAAGAACAGAGCGTGGCTACACCTTC. Its translation is CASRRTERGYTF.

The V call is TRBV28, the J call TRBJ1-1; 8 bases align to TRBD1. This CDR3 has 13 amino acids. V shed 6 bases, J shed 6 bases, and the junction held 6 bases outside the gene matches. Germline V gives CDR1 MDHEN, CDR2 SYDVKM. The chain's CDR3 is CASSQGAESEAFF. CDR3 sequence (DNA): TGTGCCAGCAGCCAGGGGGCGGAATCTGAAGCTTTCTTT.

The V and J genes are TRBV19 and TRBJ2-2; unclear D gene. Germline loops: CDR1 LNHDA, CDR2 SQIVND (reference sequence). The CDR3 covers 15 residues. V was pared by 1 base and J by 4 bases, with 10 bases between. As DNA, the CDR3 is TGTGCCAGTAGTATAGTACGTACCCTCACCGGGGAGCTGTTTTTT. As protein: CASSIVRTLTGELFF.

The chain carries TRBV5-1 and TRBJ2-7, with D unresolved. V lost 2 bases to trimming and J lost 2 bases, with 8 bases between them. This CDR3 comprises 13 residues. Germline-derived CDR1 and CDR2 are SGHRS and YFSETQ. CDR3 region: CASSFEAPYEQYF. In DNA form, the CDR3 reads TGCGCCAGCAGCTTTGAGGCCCCCTACGAGCAGTACTTC.

The count of this clone is one. This sequence joins TRBV5-1 and TRBJ2-7; TRBD2 matches 9 bases. CDR3 length equals 15 residues. Germline assignment: CDR1 SGHRS and CDR2 YFSETQ. The J segment lost 5 bases and the V segment lost 4 bases, leaving 10 bases of the junction unmatched. In nucleotides, the CDR3 is TGCGCCAGCAGCCCTCGCGGGAGGGAGGGGAACGAGCAGTACTTC. Translation gives CASSPRGREGNEQYF.

This clone was picked up one time. The chain joins TRBV18 to TRBJ2-5, with D unresolved. Germline CDR1 reads KGHSH; CDR2 reads LQKENI. The V and J ends lost 4 bases and 4 bases respectively, with 13 bases between them. This CDR3 comprises 14 residues. CDR3 nucleotides: TGTGCCAGCTCACGAAATCAGGACGGAGAGACCCAGTACTTC. Protein sequence: CASSRNQDGETQYF.

The chain uses TRBV5-1 and TRBJ2-7, with TRBD1 as a possible D gene (6 bases). Germline V lookup: CDR1 SGHRS, CDR2 YFSETQ. V lost 0 bases to trimming and J lost 0 bases, with 7 bases between them. The CDR3 covers 14 residues. CDR3 in DNA: TGCGCCAGCAGCTTGGGACAGGCCTCCTACGAGCAGTACTTC. It translates to CASSLGQASYEQYF.

The chain joins TRBV2 to TRBJ2-1, with TRBD2 matching over 7 bases. Germline CDR1 SNHLY, CDR2 FYNNEI. The CDR3 length is 12 residues. The junction had 1 base not matched to a gene; V was cut back by 2 bases and J by 9 bases. CDR3 in amino acids: CASSEIAGEQFF. The CDR3 DNA is TGTGCCAGCAGTGAAATAGCGGGTGAGCAGTTCTTC.

In nucleotides, the CDR3 is TGTGCCGCGGAAGGGGGCAGCCAGCCCCAGCATTTT. This codes for CAAEGGSQPQHF. The V call is TRBV30, the J call TRBJ1-5, with 7 bases identical to TRBD1. CDR1 GTSNPN and CDR2 SVGIG come from the germline V gene (reference sequence). The ends lost 8 bases at V and 7 bases at J; junction bases unmatched: 8. CDR3 length: 12 residues. The variable domain in full, completed from reference TRBV30 and TRBJ1-5, reads SQTIHQWPATLVQPVGSPLSLECTVEGTSNPNLYWYRQAAGRGLQLLFYSVGIGQISSEVPQNLSASRPQDRQFILSSKKLLLSDSGFYLCAAEGGSQPQHFGDGTRLSIL.

Remarks on this clone: Other DNA sequences in the sample encode the same CDR3. The chain is built from TRBV18 and TRBJ1-1; tentatively, D is TRBD1 (5 bases). The CDR3 length is 13 residues. The V and J ends lost 6 bases and 2 bases respectively, with 10 bases between them. Germline V gene data show CDR1 as KGHSH and CDR2 as LQKENI. CDR3 sequence: CASSPGLNTEAFF. The CDR3 coding sequence is TGTGCCAGCTCCCCGGGACTTAACACTGAAGCTTTCTTT. The full variable domain, rest sourced from reference TRBV18 and TRBJ1-1, is NAGVMQNPRHLVRRRGQEARLRCSPMKGHSHVYWYRQLPEEGLKFMVYLQKENIIDESGMPKERFSAEFPKEGPSILRIQQVVRGDSAAYFCASSPGLNTEAFFGQGTRLTVV.

This chain links TRBV7-2 with TRBJ1-3; D is possibly TRBD1 (6 bases). CDR1 and CDR2 (germline): SGHTA, FQGNSA. The CDR3 consists of 16 residues. V was shortened by 5 bases and J by 4 bases, with 18 bases between the two germline ends. CDR3 amino acids: CASSLPEGGKGNTIYF. For the CDR3, the DNA is TGTGCCAGCAGCCTGCCTGAGGGGGGCAAAGGAAACACCATATATTTT.

The chain carries TRBV19 and TRBJ2-7; 8 nucleotides match TRBD1. J lost 6 bases, V lost 5 bases, and 0 bases had no gene match. CDR3 length: 11 amino acids. Germline values: CDR1 LNHDA, CDR2 SQIVND (reference sequence). This chain's CDR3 is CASSDRGEQYF. CDR3 DNA sequence: TGTGCCAGTAGTGACAGGGGCGAGCAGTACTTC.

J is TRBJ1-1 and V is TRBV5-5, with TRBD1 identical over 10 bases. The CDR3 is 17 amino acids. Germline CDR1 SGHKS, CDR2 YYEKEE (reference sequence). Germline trimming cut 4 bases from V and 0 bases from J; bases unmatched to any gene: 9. In nucleotides, the CDR3 is TGTGCCAGCAGCGGCGGGACAGGGGTGCCCATGAACACTGAAGCTTTCTTT. This gives the protein CASSGGTGVPMNTEAFF.

The chain has TRBV5-1 and TRBJ2-7; D might be TRBD2 (6 bases). The CDR3 covers 15 residues. Trimming removed 1 base at V and 3 bases at J, with 14 bases between. Germline V CDR1 and CDR2: SGHRS, YFSETQ. CDR3 nucleotide sequence: TGCGCCAGCAGCTTGAGCCCCGGGGGAGACTACGAGCAGTACTTC. This sequence encodes CASSLSPGGDYEQYF.

The chain combines TRBV6-5 with TRBJ1-1, with unresolved D. Germline V gene data show CDR1 as MNHEY and CDR2 as SVGAGI. The ends were cut back, 0 bases at V and 7 bases at J, with 9 bases in the middle. The CDR3 is made up of 13 amino acids. The CDR3: CASSYSGRLEAFF. For the CDR3, the DNA is TGTGCCAGCAGTTACTCGGGCCGGCTTGAAGCTTTCTTT.

The chain employs TRBV30 and TRBJ1-4; the D gene is possibly TRBD1 (6 bases). With 3 bases removed from V and 5 bases from J, the gap between germline ends came to 10 bases. Per the germline V gene, CDR1 is GTSNPN and CDR2 is SVGIG (reference sequence). The CDR3 has 13 amino acids. The CDR3 nucleotides are TGTGCCTGGAGGGGGGGGCTCAATGAAAAACTGTTTTTT. This encodes CAWRGGLNEKLFF.

The chain uses TRBV2 and TRBJ2-7; 9 bases are a match to TRBD1. The CDR3 covers 13 residues. The germline gives CDR1 SNHLY, CDR2 FYNNEI. V lost 1 base to trimming and J lost 5 bases; unmatched junction nucleotides: 0. CDR3 sequence (DNA): TGTGCCAGCAGTGAAGGGACAGGGGACGAGCAGTACTTC. Its protein product is CASSEGTGDEQYF.

This chain joins TRBV2 and TRBJ1-6; no definite D call. Germline CDR1 and CDR2: SNHLY and FYNNEI. The CDR3 has 11 residues. Trimming left V 1 base short and J 10 bases short, with 2 bases between. CDR3 sequence: CASSEGSPLHF. In nucleotides, the CDR3 is TGTGCCAGCAGTGAAGGCTCACCCCTCCACTTT.

The chain links TRBV2 to TRBJ2-5; 8 nucleotides align to TRBD1. CDR1 and CDR2 (germline): SNHLY, FYNNEI. CDR3 length: 14 residues. The V gene end was trimmed by 3 bases and the J gene end by 5 bases; junction bases not matched to a gene: 5. The CDR3 loop reads CASSERTGKETQYF. The CDR3 nucleotides read TGTGCCAGCAGTGAGCGGACAGGGAAGGAGACCCAGTACTTC.

The chain recombines TRBV6-5 with TRBJ2-1, with 8 bases identical to TRBD2. The J segment lost 6 bases and the V segment lost 4 bases, leaving 11 bases of the junction unmatched. This CDR3 has 16 residues. Per germline, CDR1 MNHEY and CDR2 SVGAGI. CDR3 DNA: TGTGCCAGCAGTTCTCCGGGACTAGGATCGTCCAATGAGCAGTTCTTC. Amino acids: CASSSPGLGSSNEQFF.

CDR3 loop: CAISGGVWKFF. CDR3 bases: TGTGCCATCAGTGGGGGGGTATGGAAGTTCTTC. The rearrangement uses TRBV10-3 and TRBJ2-1; TRBD2 is a possible D gene (6 bases). The CDR3 is made up of 11 amino acids. The germline V gene has CDR1 ENHRY and CDR2 SYGVKD. V lost 4 bases to trimming and J lost 14 bases, with 12 bases between them.